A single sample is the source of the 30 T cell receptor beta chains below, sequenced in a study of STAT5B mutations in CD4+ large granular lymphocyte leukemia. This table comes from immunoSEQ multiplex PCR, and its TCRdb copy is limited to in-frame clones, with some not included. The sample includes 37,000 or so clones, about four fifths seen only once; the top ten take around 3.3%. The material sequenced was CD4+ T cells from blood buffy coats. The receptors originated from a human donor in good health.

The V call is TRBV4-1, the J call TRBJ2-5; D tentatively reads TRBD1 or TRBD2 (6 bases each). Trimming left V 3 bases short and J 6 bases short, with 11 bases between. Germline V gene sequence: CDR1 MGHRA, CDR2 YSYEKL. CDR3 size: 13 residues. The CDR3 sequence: CASSHRGGKTQYF. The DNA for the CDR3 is TGCGCCAGCAGCCACAGGGGAGGAAAGACCCAGTACTTC.

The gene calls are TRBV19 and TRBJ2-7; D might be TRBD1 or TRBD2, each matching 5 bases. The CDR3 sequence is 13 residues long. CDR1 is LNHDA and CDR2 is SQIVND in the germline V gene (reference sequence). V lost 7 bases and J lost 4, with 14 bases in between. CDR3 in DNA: TGTGCCAGTAAGGGACGAACGGGATACGAGCAGTACTTC. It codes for CASKGRTGYEQYF.

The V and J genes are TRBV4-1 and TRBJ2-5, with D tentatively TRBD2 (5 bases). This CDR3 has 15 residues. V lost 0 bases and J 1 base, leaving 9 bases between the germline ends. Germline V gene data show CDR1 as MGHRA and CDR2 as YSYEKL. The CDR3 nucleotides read TGCGCCAGCAGCCAAGATCCAGCGGCCCAAGAGACCCAGTACTTC. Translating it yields CASSQDPAAQETQYF.

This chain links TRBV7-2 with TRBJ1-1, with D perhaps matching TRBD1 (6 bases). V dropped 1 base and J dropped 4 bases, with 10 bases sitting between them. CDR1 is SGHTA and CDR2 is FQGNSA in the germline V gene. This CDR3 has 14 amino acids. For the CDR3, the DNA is TGTGCCAGCAGCTTAGACAGGGTTAGCACTGAAGCTTTCTTT. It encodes CASSLDRVSTEAFF.

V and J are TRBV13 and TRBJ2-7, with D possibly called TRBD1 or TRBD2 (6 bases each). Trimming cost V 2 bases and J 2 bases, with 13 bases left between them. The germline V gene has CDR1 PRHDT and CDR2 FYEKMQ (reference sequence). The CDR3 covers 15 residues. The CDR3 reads CASSLFRGPTYEQYF. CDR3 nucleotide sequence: TGTGCCAGCAGCTTATTCCGGGGGCCAACCTACGAGCAGTACTTC.

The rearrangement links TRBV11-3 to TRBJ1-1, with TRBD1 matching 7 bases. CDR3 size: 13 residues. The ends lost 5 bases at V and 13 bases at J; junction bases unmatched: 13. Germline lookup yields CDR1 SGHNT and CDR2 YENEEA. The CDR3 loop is CASSHGQAGRDFF. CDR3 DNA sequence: TGTGCCAGCAGCCATGGACAGGCGGGGAGGGATTTCTTT.

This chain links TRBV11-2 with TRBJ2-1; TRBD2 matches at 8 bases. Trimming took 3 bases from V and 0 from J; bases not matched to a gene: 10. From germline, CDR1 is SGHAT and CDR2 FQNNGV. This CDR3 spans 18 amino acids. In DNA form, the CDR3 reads TGTGCCAGCAGCTTGACATGGTCGGGGGGGCCCTCCTACAATGAGCAGTTCTTC. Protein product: CASSLTWSGGPSYNEQFF.

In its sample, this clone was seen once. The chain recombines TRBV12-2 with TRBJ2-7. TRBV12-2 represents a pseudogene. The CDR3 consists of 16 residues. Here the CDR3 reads CASRLGQSSLFYEQYF. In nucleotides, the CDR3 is TGTGCAAGTCGCTTAGGCCAATCCAGCTTGTTCTACGAGCAGTACTTC.

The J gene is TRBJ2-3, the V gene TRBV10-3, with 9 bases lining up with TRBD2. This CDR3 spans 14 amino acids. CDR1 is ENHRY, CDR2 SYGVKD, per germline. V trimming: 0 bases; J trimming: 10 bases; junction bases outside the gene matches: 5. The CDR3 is CAISESIAGEAQYF. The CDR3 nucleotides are TGTGCCATCAGTGAGTCGATAGCGGGGGAGGCGCAGTATTTT.

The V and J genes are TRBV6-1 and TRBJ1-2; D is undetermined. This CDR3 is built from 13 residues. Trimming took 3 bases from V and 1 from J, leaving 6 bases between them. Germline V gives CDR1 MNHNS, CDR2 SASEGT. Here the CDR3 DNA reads TGTGCCAGCAGTGAGGCCTTTAACTATGGCTACACCTTC. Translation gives CASSEAFNYGYTF.

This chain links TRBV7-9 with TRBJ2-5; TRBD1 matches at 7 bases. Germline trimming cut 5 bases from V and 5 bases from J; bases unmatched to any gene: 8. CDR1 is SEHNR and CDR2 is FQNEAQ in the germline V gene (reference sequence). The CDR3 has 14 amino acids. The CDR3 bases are TGTGCCAGCAGCCAATGGGACAGAGGGGAGACCCAGTACTTC. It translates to CASSQWDRGETQYF.

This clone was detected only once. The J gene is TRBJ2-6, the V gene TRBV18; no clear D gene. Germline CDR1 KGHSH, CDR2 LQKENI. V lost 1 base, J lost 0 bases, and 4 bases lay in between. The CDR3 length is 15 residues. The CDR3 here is CASSPQGSGANVLTF. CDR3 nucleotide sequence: TGTGCCAGCTCACCACAGGGCTCTGGGGCCAACGTCCTGACTTTC.

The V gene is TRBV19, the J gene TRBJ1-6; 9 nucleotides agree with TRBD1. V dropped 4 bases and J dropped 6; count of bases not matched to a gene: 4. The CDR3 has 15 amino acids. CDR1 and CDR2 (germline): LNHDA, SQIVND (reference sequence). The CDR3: CASSTPGQGNSPLHF. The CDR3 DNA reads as TGTGCCAGTAGTACACCGGGACAGGGTAATTCACCCCTCCACTTT.

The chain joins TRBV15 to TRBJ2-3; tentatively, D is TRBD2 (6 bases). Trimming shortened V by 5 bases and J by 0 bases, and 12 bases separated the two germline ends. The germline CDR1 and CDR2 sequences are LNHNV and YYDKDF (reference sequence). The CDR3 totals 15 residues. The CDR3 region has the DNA TGTGCCACCAGCTTGGCGGGAACTAGCACAGATACGCAGTATTTT. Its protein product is CATSLAGTSTDTQYF.

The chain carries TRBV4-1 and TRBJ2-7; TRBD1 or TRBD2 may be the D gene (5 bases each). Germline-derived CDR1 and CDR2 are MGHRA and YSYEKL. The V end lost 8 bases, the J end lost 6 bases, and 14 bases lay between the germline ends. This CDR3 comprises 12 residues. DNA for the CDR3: TGCGCCAGCTACACCCCCGGGACCGAGCAGTACTTC. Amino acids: CASYTPGTEQYF.

The CDR3, as DNA: TGTGCCAGCAGCTTAGCTCCTGGAAACACCATATATTTT. As protein: CASSLAPGNTIYF. This chain joins TRBV11-3 and TRBJ1-3; D remains unclear. This CDR3 comprises 13 residues. V was trimmed by 1 base and J by 2 bases, leaving 3 bases between them. CDR1 is SGHNT, CDR2 YENEEA, per germline.

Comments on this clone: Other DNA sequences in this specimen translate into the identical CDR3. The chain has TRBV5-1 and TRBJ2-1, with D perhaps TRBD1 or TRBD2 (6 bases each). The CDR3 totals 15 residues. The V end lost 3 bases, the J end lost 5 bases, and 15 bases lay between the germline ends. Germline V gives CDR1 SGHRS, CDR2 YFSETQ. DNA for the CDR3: TGCGCCAGCAGCTCCGGAGGGGGACGAGACAATGAGCAGTTCTTC. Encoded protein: CASSSGGGRDNEQFF.

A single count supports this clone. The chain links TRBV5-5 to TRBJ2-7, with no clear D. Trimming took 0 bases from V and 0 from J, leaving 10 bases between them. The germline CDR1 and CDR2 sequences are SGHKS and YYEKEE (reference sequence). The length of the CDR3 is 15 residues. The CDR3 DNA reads TGTGCCAGCAGCTTGGCCCCTCAGGCCTCCTACGAGCAGTACTTC. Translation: CASSLAPQASYEQYF.

In nucleotides, the CDR3 is TGTGCCAGCAGCTTTGGGGGCCGAGATACGCAGTATTTT. It specifies CASSFGGRDTQYF. The J gene is TRBJ2-3, the V gene TRBV7-3, with D possibly matching TRBD1 (6 bases). This CDR3 has 13 residues. Deletions cut 3 bases from V and 5 bases from J, with 9 bases between. Per germline, CDR1 SGHTA and CDR2 FQGTGA.

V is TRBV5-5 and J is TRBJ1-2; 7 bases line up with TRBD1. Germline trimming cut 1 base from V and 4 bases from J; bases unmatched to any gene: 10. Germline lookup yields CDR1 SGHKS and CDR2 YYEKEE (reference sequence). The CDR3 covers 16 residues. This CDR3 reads CASSLPQWTGGYGYTF. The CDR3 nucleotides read TGTGCCAGCAGCTTGCCCCAATGGACAGGAGGCTATGGCTACACCTTC.

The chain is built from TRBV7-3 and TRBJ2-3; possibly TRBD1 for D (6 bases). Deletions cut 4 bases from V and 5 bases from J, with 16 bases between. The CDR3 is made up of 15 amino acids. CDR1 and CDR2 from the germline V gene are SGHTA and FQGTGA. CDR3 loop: CASSSAGEGLDTQYF. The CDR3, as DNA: TGTGCCAGCAGCTCCGCAGGGGAAGGTCTAGATACGCAGTATTTT.

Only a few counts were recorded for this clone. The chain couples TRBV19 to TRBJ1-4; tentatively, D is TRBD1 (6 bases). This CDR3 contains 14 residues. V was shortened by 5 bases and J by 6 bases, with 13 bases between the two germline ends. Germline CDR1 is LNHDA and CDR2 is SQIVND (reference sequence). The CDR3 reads CASSPRGPDEKLFF. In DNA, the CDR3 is TGTGCCAGTAGTCCCCGGGGGCCGGATGAAAAACTGTTTTTT.

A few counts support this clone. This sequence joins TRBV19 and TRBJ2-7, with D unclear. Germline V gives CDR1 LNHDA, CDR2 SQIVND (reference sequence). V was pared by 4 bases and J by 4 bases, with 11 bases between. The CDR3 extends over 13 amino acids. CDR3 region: CASSKARAYEQYF. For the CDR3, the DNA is TGTGCCAGTAGTAAGGCGAGAGCGTACGAGCAGTACTTC.

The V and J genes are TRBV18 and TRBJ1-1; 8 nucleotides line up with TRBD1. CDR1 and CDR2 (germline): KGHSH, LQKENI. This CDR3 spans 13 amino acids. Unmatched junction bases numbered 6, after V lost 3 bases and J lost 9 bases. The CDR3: CASSPNQGAQAFF. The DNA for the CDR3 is TGTGCCAGCTCACCGAATCAGGGGGCGCAAGCTTTCTTT.

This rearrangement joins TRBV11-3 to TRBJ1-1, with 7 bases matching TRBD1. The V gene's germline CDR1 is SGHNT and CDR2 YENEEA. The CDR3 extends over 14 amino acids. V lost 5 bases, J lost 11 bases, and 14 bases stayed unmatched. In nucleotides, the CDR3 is TGTGCCAGCAGCGCCGGGACAGCTGCTACTGGGGCTTTCTTT. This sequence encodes CASSAGTAATGAFF.

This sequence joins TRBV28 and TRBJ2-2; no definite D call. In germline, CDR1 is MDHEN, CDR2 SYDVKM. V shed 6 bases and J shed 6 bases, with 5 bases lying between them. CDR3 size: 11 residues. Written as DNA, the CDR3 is TGTGCCAGCAGAGGAGCCGGGGAGCTGTTTTTT. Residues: CASRGAGELFF.

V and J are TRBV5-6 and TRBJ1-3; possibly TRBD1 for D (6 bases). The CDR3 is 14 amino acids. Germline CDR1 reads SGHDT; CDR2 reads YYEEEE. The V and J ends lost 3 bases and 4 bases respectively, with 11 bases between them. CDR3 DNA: TGTGCCAGCAGCTACCTACAGGGCGGAAACACCATATATTTT. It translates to CASSYLQGGNTIYF. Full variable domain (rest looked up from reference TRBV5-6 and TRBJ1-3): DAGVTQSPTHLIKTRGQQVTLRCSPKSGHDTVSWYQQALGQGPQFIFQYYEEEERQRGNFPDRFSGHQFPNYSSELNVNALLLGDSALYLCASSYLQGGNTIYFGEGSWLTVV.

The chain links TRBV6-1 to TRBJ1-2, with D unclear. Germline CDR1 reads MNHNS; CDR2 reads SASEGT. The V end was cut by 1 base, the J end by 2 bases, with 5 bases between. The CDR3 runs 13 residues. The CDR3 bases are TGTGCCAGCAGTGAAGGAGGGAACTATGGCTACACCTTC. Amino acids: CASSEGGNYGYTF.

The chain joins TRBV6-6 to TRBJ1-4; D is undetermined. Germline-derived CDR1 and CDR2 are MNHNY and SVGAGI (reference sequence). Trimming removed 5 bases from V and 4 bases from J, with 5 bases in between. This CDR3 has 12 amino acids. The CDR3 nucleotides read TGTGCCAGCAGTCTGAGTAATGAAAAACTGTTTTTT. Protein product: CASSLSNEKLFF.

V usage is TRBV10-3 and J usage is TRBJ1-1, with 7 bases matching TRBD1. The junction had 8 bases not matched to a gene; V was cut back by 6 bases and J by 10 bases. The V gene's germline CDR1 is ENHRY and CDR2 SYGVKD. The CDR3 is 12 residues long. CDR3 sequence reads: CAIRSEGARAFF. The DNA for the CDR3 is TGTGCCATCAGATCAGAGGGGGCGCGAGCTTTCTTT.